This T cell receptor beta chain was retrieved from a study of blood T cell repertoires in COVID-19. Study-level background: Specimens from acute and convalescent COVID-19 originated in the United States, Italy and Spain. T cells, B-cell-depleted T cells, or PBMCs provided the cDNA or gDNA that served as material.

Per germline, CDR1 LNHNV and CDR2 YYDKDF (reference sequence). With 5 bases removed from V and 3 bases from J, the gap between germline ends came to 11 bases. The length of the CDR3 is 13 residues. Under the authors' procedure: How many nucleated cells were present was estimated from reference gene primer amplification. Here immunoSEQ multiplex PCR was the method, and the copy in TCRdb shows in-frame clones only, minus some. Clone size and V and J calls were adopted from that table, with D and trimming inferred from the DNA. The top ten hold 4% to 5% of the sample, which has about 30,000 clones, about 94% seen once.

The sequencing input was peripheral blood. The rearrangement joins TRBV15 to TRBJ2-7, with D perhaps TRBD2 (6 bases). The TCR sequence derives from a human donor with active COVID-19. The donor label of this sample is uncertain. CDR3 DNA: TGTGCCACCAGCGGGACTCAGGGCTACGAGCAGTACTTC. As protein: CATSGTQGYEQYF.